This T cell receptor (beta chain) was obtained from a study of blood T cell repertoires in COVID-19. Grouping used clinical history reported by participants in a survey and questionnaire. The CDR3 has 14 residues. The germline V gene has CDR1 LNHNV and CDR2 YYDKDF (reference sequence). V was clipped by 3 bases and J by 8 bases, with 16 bases between them. Generated by immunoSEQ multiplex PCR, the TCRdb table keeps only in-frame clones and is missing some. The sample lists some 150,000 clones; roughly 90% were seen once. The sample comprised PBMCs or T cells enriched from blood (not recorded which). This TCR was sampled from a woman aged 25 to 45 with acute COVID-19. The genes are TRBV15 and TRBJ1-2, with D possibly TRBD1 on 6 matching bases. The CDR3 coding sequence is TGTGCCACCAGCAGCAAACAGGGCGGGTTAGGCTACACCTTC. Amino acid sequence: CATSSKQGGLGYTF.